Listed here are 22 T cell receptor beta chains from one sample, sequenced in a study of blood T cell repertoires in COVID-19. Data came from immunoSEQ multiplex PCR; TCRdb stores just in-frame clones and leaves some out. This sample yields about 250,000 clones, of which nearly 90% are seen a single time; under 4% belongs to the top ten. The specimen sequenced was peripheral blood. The receptors shown here come from a man aged 18 to 29 with active or convalescent COVID-19.

J is TRBJ1-2 and V is TRBV28, with 9 bases identical to TRBD1. There are 15 residues in the CDR3. With 5 bases clipped from V and 7 bases from J, the junction kept 11 bases outside the gene matches. The germline V gene has CDR1 MDHEN and CDR2 SYDVKM. The CDR3 DNA follows: TGTGCCAGCAGTAGACGGACAGGGGCGTCTAGTGGCTACACCTTC. Translation: CASSRRTGASSGYTF.

V is TRBV19 and J is TRBJ2-7; TRBD1 matches 8 bases. Germline trimming cut 5 bases from V and 0 bases from J; bases unmatched to any gene: 6. Germline V gives CDR1 LNHDA, CDR2 SQIVND (reference sequence). The CDR3 consists of 15 residues. In DNA form, the CDR3 reads TGTGCCAGTAGTCCAGGACAGGGAGACTCCTACGAGCAGTACTTC. This gives the protein CASSPGQGDSYEQYF.

The rearrangement links TRBV12-3 or TRBV12-4 to TRBJ1-2, with TRBD1 matching over 10 bases. There are 13 residues in the CDR3. Trimming removed 4 bases from V and 10 bases from J; junction bases left unmatched: 6. The CDR3 DNA reads TGTGCCAGCAGTTCGGGACAGGGGACGCCCTACACCTTC. It yields the protein CASSSGQGTPYTF.

The genes are TRBV4-2 and TRBJ2-7, with 8 positions matching TRBD1. The length of the CDR3 is 14 residues. With V trimmed by 2 bases and J by 3 bases, 3 bases remained unmatched. The germline CDR1 and CDR2 sequences are LGHNA and YNFKEQ. Here the CDR3 reads CASSQTGTGYEQYF. The CDR3 DNA follows: TGTGCCAGCAGCCAAACCGGGACAGGCTACGAGCAGTACTTC.

This sequence joins TRBV18 and TRBJ1-1; D gene uncertain. Germline CDR1 reads KGHSH; CDR2 reads LQKENI. V shed 7 bases and J shed 2 bases, with 20 bases lying between them. CDR3 length equals 16 residues. The CDR3 region has the DNA TGTGCCAGCTGCCGAGAGATCGGTAACCTAAACACTGAAGCTTTCTTT. The encoded protein is CASCREIGNLNTEAFF.

This clone was recorded once. The chain joins TRBV27 to TRBJ1-2, with TRBD1 matching over 7 bases. The CDR3 length is 16 residues. The J segment lost 3 bases and the V segment lost 2 bases, leaving 9 bases of the junction unmatched. From germline, CDR1 is MNHEY and CDR2 SMNVEV (reference sequence). The CDR3 reads CASSLTPRDSHYGYTF. The CDR3 nucleotides read TGTGCCAGCAGTTTAACCCCCAGGGACAGCCACTATGGCTACACCTTC.

V and J are TRBV6-5 and TRBJ1-1; TRBD1 is a possible D gene (6 bases). CDR3 size: 14 residues. V was pared by 2 bases and J by 11 bases, with 18 bases between. Germline loops: CDR1 MNHEY, CDR2 SVGAGI. DNA of the CDR3: TGTGCCAGCAGTTACGGCGAGGGCGACAGGAGGGCTTTCTTT. Its translation: CASSYGEGDRRAFF.

The chain carries TRBV15 and TRBJ1-5, with 10 bases lining up with TRBD1. This CDR3 is 16 amino acids long. J lost 3 bases, V lost 0 bases, and 2 bases had no gene match. In germline, CDR1 is LNHNV, CDR2 YYDKDF (reference sequence). CDR3 amino acids: CATSRDGTGVNQPQHF. For the CDR3, the DNA is TGTGCCACCAGCAGAGATGGGACAGGGGTCAATCAGCCCCAGCATTTT.

The chain employs TRBV6-5 and TRBJ2-3; 7 bases align to TRBD2. Germline CDR1 and CDR2: MNHEY and SVGAGI. This CDR3 has 16 amino acids. The V gene end was trimmed by 1 base and the J gene end by 2 bases; junction bases not matched to a gene: 6. CDR3 bases: TGTGCCAGCAGTTACTGGAGGGGACTATCCACAGATACGCAGTATTTT. This translates into CASSYWRGLSTDTQYF.

The V and J genes are TRBV11-2 and TRBJ2-3; D remains ambiguous. V shed 5 bases and J shed 2 bases, with 14 bases lying between them. Germline V gives CDR1 SGHAT, CDR2 FQNNGV. The CDR3 runs to 15 residues. The CDR3 region has the DNA TGTGCCAGCAGCCCGTCGGTACGCACCACAGATACGCAGTATTTT. It is translated as CASSPSVRTTDTQYF.

This clone has only a few counts. CDR3 sequence: CASSLLAGSKAFF. The CDR3 nucleotides read TGTGCCAGCAGCCTTCTCGCGGGGTCCAAAGCTTTCTTT. The chain couples TRBV28 to TRBJ1-1; D gene uncertain. This CDR3 is 13 amino acids long. Germline lookup yields CDR1 MDHEN and CDR2 SYDVKM. Trimming took off 6 bases at V and 9 bases at J, with 17 bases between the two ends.

The chain uses TRBV3-1 (or the pseudogene TRBV3-2) and TRBJ1-4, with 8 bases that match TRBD1. There are 13 residues in the CDR3. Germline-derived CDR1 and CDR2 are LGHDT and YNNKEL (reference sequence). J lost 8 bases, V lost 8 bases, and 7 bases had no gene match. In nucleotides, the CDR3 is TGTGCCAGCCTTGACAGGGGCGGAGAAAAACTGTTTTTT. The encoded protein is CASLDRGGEKLFF.

The chain has TRBV6-5 and TRBJ2-1; 9 bases align to TRBD1. The CDR3 is 14 residues long. V shed 7 bases, J shed 4 bases, and the junction held 5 bases outside the gene matches. Germline values: CDR1 MNHEY, CDR2 SVGAGI. The CDR3 spells CASKRDRVYNEQFF. The CDR3 DNA reads TGTGCCAGCAAGAGGGACAGGGTTTACAATGAGCAGTTCTTC.

The count of this clone is one. This chain links TRBV4-2 with TRBJ1-4; a possible D gene is TRBD1 (5 bases). The CDR3 totals 16 residues. Germline V gene data show CDR1 as LGHNA and CDR2 as YNFKEQ. Trimming took 3 bases from V and 10 from J, leaving 21 bases between them. The CDR3, as DNA: TGTGCCAGCAGCCACCAAACCGGGGGAGGGGAGGCAAAACTGTTTTTT. Amino acid sequence: CASSHQTGGGEAKLFF.

CDR3 region: CASSLLNGELFF. CDR3 nucleotide sequence: TGCGCCAGCAGCTTACTCAACGGGGAGCTGTTTTTT. The rearrangement links TRBV5-1 to TRBJ2-2, with D unclear. The CDR3 runs to 12 residues. In germline, CDR1 is SGHRS, CDR2 YFSETQ. V was clipped by 2 bases and J by 7 bases, with 6 bases between them.

The chain recombines TRBV20-1 with TRBJ1-2; D is unclear. Trimming took off 3 bases at V and 3 bases at J, with 11 bases between the two ends. CDR1 is DFQATT and CDR2 is SNEGSKA in the germline V gene (reference sequence). The CDR3 is 13 residues long. CDR3 in amino acids: CSASVSLYYGYTF. In nucleotides, the CDR3 is TGCAGTGCTAGTGTCTCCCTCTACTATGGCTACACCTTC.

The DNA for the CDR3 is TGTGCCAGTAGAGACGGGGCCAAAAACATTCAGTACTTC. Protein sequence: CASRDGAKNIQYF. This chain joins TRBV19 and TRBJ2-4, with D uncertain. The CDR3 has 13 amino acids. The V end was cut by 6 bases, the J end by 1 base, with 7 bases between. Germline CDR1 and CDR2: LNHDA and SQIVND (reference sequence).

The gene calls are TRBV16 and TRBJ2-1; TRBD2 aligns across 12 bases. The CDR3 totals 15 residues. J lost 9 bases, V lost 4 bases, and 7 bases had no gene match. Germline-derived CDR1 and CDR2 are KGHSY and FQNENV. CDR3 in amino acids: CASSLLAGGLGEQFF. The CDR3 coding sequence is TGTGCCAGCAGCCTCCTAGCGGGAGGGCTCGGTGAGCAGTTCTTC.

The chain couples TRBV24-1 to TRBJ1-2; no clear D gene. In germline, CDR1 is KGHDR, CDR2 SFDVKD. The CDR3 is made up of 16 amino acids. V was cut by 4 bases and J by 8 bases, with 22 bases left in between. In DNA, the CDR3 is TGTGCCACCAGTGACCGCGCCGAGGTGGATATGGAGGGCTACACCTTC. Its protein is CATSDRAEVDMEGYTF.

The chain couples TRBV7-6 to TRBJ1-1; D uncertain. The V gene lost 5 bases and the J gene lost 4 bases, with 20 bases spanning the gap. Germline V gene sequence: CDR1 SGHVS, CDR2 FNYEAQ. The CDR3 has 16 amino acids. The DNA for the CDR3 is TGTGCCAGCAGCCTAGGAGGTACGGGGTCCCTCACTGAAGCTTTCTTT. It translates to CASSLGGTGSLTEAFF.

The chain links TRBV30 to TRBJ1-1; D gene unclear. The CDR3 has 17 amino acids. V lost 0 bases and J lost 1, with 18 bases in between. Germline assignment: CDR1 GTSNPN and CDR2 SVGIG (reference sequence). The CDR3 region has the DNA TGTGCCTGGAGTGTTGGAGGTGTCGGCCGGAGGAACACTGAAGCTTTCTTT. Amino acids: CAWSVGGVGRRNTEAFF. Full variable domain (missing parts from reference TRBV30 and TRBJ1-1): SQTIHQWPATLVQPVGSPLSLECTVEGTSNPNLYWYRQAAGRGLQLLFYSVGIGQISSEVPQNLSASRPQDRQFILSSKKLLLSDSGFYLCAWSVGGVGRRNTEAFFGQGTRLTVV.

The sample holds one count of this clone. The chain has TRBV5-1 and TRBJ2-5; 7 nucleotides align to TRBD2. This CDR3 contains 13 residues. V trimming: 9 bases; J trimming: 5 bases; junction bases outside the gene matches: 10. Per the germline V gene, CDR1 is SGHRS and CDR2 is YFSETQ. CDR3 sequence: CATGGGSGETQYF. The DNA of the CDR3 is TGCGCCACCGGCGGGGGATCCGGGGAGACCCAGTACTTC.